This is a list of T cell receptor beta chains from one sample in a study of T cell responses to AZD1222 COVID-19 vaccine. The assay was immunoSEQ multiplex PCR, and TCRdb's table has in-frame clones only and misses some. The sample has more than 150,000 clones, approximately 90% seen once. Here the sequenced sample was peripheral blood, taken on day 0 of AZD1222 vaccination. Source of these receptors: an adult in good health. Each CDR3 is given with its conserved first and last residue. The D gene is left open where the match is weak. Size values are once, few and many counts, or a class for expanded clones, and some rows have none.

CDR3 DNA: TGTGCCAGCAACAGAGGAAATACGCAGTATTTT
CDR3 protein: CASNRGNTQYF
clone size: NA
V gene: TRBV6-5
J gene: TRBJ2-3
D gene: NA

CDR3 DNA: TGTGCCAGCAGCAAGAGCGGAAACACCATATATTTT
CDR3 protein: CASSKSGNTIYF
clone size: NA
V gene: TRBV11-3
J gene: TRBJ1-3
D gene: NA

CDR3 DNA: TGTGCCAGCACACCACTAGCGGGAGTCGGAGAGCAGTACTTC
CDR3 protein: CASTPLAGVGEQYF
clone size: NA
V gene: TRBV7-2
J gene: TRBJ2-7
D gene: TRBD2

CDR3 DNA: TGTGCCAGCGCCCGACAGGGCGGTCAGCCCCAGCATTTT
CDR3 protein: CASARQGGQPQHF
clone size: NA
V gene: TRBV7-2
J gene: TRBJ1-5
D gene: TRBD1

CDR3 DNA: TGTGCCAGTAGTATAACGTGGCCCAGGGTGAACACTGAAGCTTTCTTT
CDR3 protein: CASSITWPRVNTEAFF
clone size: NA
V gene: TRBV19
J gene: TRBJ1-1
D gene: NA

CDR3 DNA: TGTGCCAGCAGTTGGGATTTAAGAAGGCCCCTAGCCAAAAACATTCAGTACTTC
CDR3 protein: CASSWDLRRPLAKNIQYF
clone size: NA
V gene: TRBV28
J gene: TRBJ2-4
D gene: NA

CDR3 DNA: TGCAGCGTTGATCGCGGAGCAGTGGAGACCCAGTACTTC
CDR3 protein: CSVDRGAVETQYF
clone size: NA
V gene: TRBV29-1
J gene: TRBJ2-5
D gene: NA

CDR3 DNA: TGTGCCAGCTCTCCCGGGACTGGCTACGAGCAGTACTTC
CDR3 protein: CASSPGTGYEQYF
clone size: NA
V gene: TRBV18
J gene: TRBJ2-7
D gene: NA

CDR3 DNA: TGTGCCAGCTCACCCCCGGAGACCTACGAGCAGTACTTC
CDR3 protein: CASSPPETYEQYF
clone size: NA
V gene: TRBV18
J gene: TRBJ2-7
D gene: NA

CDR3 DNA: TGTGCCAGCAGCTTACAGGGGGCAGGTGGCTACACCTTC
CDR3 protein: CASSLQGAGGYTF
clone size: NA
V gene: TRBV11-2
J gene: TRBJ1-2
D gene: TRBD1

CDR3 DNA: TGTGCCAGCAGCGGGGTTGGCGACGAGCAGTACTTC
CDR3 protein: CASSGVGDEQYF
clone size: NA
V gene: TRBV9
J gene: TRBJ2-7
D gene: NA

CDR3 DNA: TGTGCCAGCAGCAGAGAGAGCGGGACATGGGGTAGCACAGATACGCAGTATTTT
CDR3 protein: CASSRESGTWGSTDTQYF
clone size: NA
V gene: TRBV11-2
J gene: TRBJ2-3
D gene: NA

CDR3 DNA: TGTGCCAGCAGAAGGACAGGGGATGGAAACACCATATATTTT
CDR3 protein: CASRRTGDGNTIYF
clone size: NA
V gene: TRBV6-5
J gene: TRBJ1-3
D gene: TRBD1

CDR3 DNA: TGTGCCAGCAGCCACGAGGAATACAATGAGCAGTTCTTC
CDR3 protein: CASSHEEYNEQFF
clone size: NA
V gene: TRBV11-1
J gene: TRBJ2-1
D gene: NA

CDR3 DNA: TGTGCCAGCAGGCCCGCTAGCGGGTATAACAATGAGCAGTTCTTC
CDR3 protein: CASRPASGYNNEQFF
clone size: NA
V gene: TRBV6-5
J gene: TRBJ2-1
D gene: TRBD2

CDR3 DNA: TGTGCCAGCAGCGCCCTCCCCCGCACAGATACGCAGTATTTT
CDR3 protein: CASSALPRTDTQYF
clone size: NA
V gene: TRBV7-3
J gene: TRBJ2-3
D gene: NA

CDR3 DNA: TGTGCCAGCTCACCACCGGACAAAAGTAACTATGGCTACACCTTC
CDR3 protein: CASSPPDKSNYGYTF
clone size: NA
V gene: TRBV18
J gene: TRBJ1-2
D gene: NA

CDR3 DNA: TGCGCCAGCAGTGGGTCGGGTTACGAGCAGTACTTC
CDR3 protein: CASSGSGYEQYF
clone size: NA
V gene: TRBV5-1
J gene: TRBJ2-7
D gene: NA

CDR3 DNA: TGTGCCAGCAGCCCCAGGCGGGGCCCATTCTACAATGAGCAGTTCTTC
CDR3 protein: CASSPRRGPFYNEQFF
clone size: NA
V gene: TRBV6-6
J gene: TRBJ2-1
D gene: NA

CDR3 DNA: TGTGCCAGCAGCTCGCTTGGCCCTCCCTCCTACGAGCAGTACTTC
CDR3 protein: CASSSLGPPSYEQYF
clone size: NA
V gene: TRBV7-2
J gene: TRBJ2-7
D gene: NA

CDR3 DNA: TGTGCCAGCTCACCAACGGTAGCGGATTACAATGAGCAGTTCTTC
CDR3 protein: CASSPTVADYNEQFF
clone size: NA
V gene: TRBV18
J gene: TRBJ2-1
D gene: NA

CDR3 DNA: TGTGCCAGCAGCCCCGACAGAAACGGCAATGAGCAGTTCTTC
CDR3 protein: CASSPDRNGNEQFF
clone size: NA
V gene: TRBV7-3
J gene: TRBJ2-1
D gene: NA

CDR3 DNA: TGTGCCAGTAGAACCCTCGGGGCTGGGGACAATGAGCAGTTCTTC
CDR3 protein: CASRTLGAGDNEQFF
clone size: NA
V gene: TRBV19
J gene: TRBJ2-1
D gene: NA

CDR3 DNA: TGTGCCAGCAGGGAATCCCTCGCCGAGCAGTACTTC
CDR3 protein: CASRESLAEQYF
clone size: NA
V gene: TRBV2
J gene: TRBJ2-7
D gene: NA

CDR3 DNA: TGTGCCAGCAGTTACCCCCACGGGGGTGGCGAGCAGTACTTC
CDR3 protein: CASSYPHGGGEQYF
clone size: NA
V gene: TRBV6-5
J gene: TRBJ2-7
D gene: NA

CDR3 DNA: TGTGCCAGCAGCCGTGGACTAGTGAACACCGGGGAGCTGTTTTTT
CDR3 protein: CASSRGLVNTGELFF
clone size: NA
V gene: TRBV3-1/TRBV3-2
J gene: TRBJ2-2
D gene: TRBD2

CDR3 DNA: TGTGCCAGCACCGCGGGAGTGGCCGGAGGAGGCTACACCTTC
CDR3 protein: CASTAGVAGGGYTF
clone size: once
V gene: TRBV6-6
J gene: TRBJ1-2
D gene: NA

CDR3 DNA: TGTGCCAGCAGCTTAGGCCTGGGACAGGGGGCTCAGCCCCAGCATTTT
CDR3 protein: CASSLGLGQGAQPQHF
clone size: NA
V gene: TRBV13
J gene: TRBJ1-5
D gene: TRBD1

CDR3 DNA: TGTGCCAGCAGTTTCCCAGGGGGCTATGGCTACACCTTC
CDR3 protein: CASSFPGGYGYTF
clone size: NA
V gene: TRBV27
J gene: TRBJ1-2
D gene: TRBD1

CDR3 DNA: TGCAGCGTTGACCAGGGGGCCCCCGGGGAGCTGTTTTTT
CDR3 protein: CSVDQGAPGELFF
clone size: NA
V gene: TRBV29-1
J gene: TRBJ2-2
D gene: TRBD1

CDR3 DNA: TGTGCCAGCAGTGAATCTACCCCCGGTGGAATGCAGTTCTTC
CDR3 protein: CASSESTPGGMQFF
clone size: NA
V gene: TRBV25-1
J gene: TRBJ2-1
D gene: NA

CDR3 DNA: TGTGCCAGCAGCGCAGGGGGGACAGGACAATCACCCCTCCACTTT
CDR3 protein: CASSAGGTGQSPLHF
clone size: NA
V gene: TRBV9
J gene: TRBJ1-6
D gene: TRBD1

CDR3 DNA: TGTGCCAGTAGTATAGCTCCCGACTCTTATAGGGGTGGGGTTCGTGGTGAGCAGTTCTTC
CDR3 protein: CASSIAPDSYRGGVRGEQFF
clone size: NA
V gene: TRBV19
J gene: TRBJ2-1
D gene: NA

CDR3 DNA: TGTGCCAGCAGTGAACAAGGTCTGGGGTACGAGCAGTACTTC
CDR3 protein: CASSEQGLGYEQYF
clone size: NA
V gene: TRBV6-1
J gene: TRBJ2-7
D gene: NA

CDR3 DNA: TGTGCCAGCAGCTTCCGTTCCGGGGAGGACACTGAAGCTTTCTTT
CDR3 protein: CASSFRSGEDTEAFF
clone size: few
V gene: TRBV7-9
J gene: TRBJ1-1
D gene: NA

CDR3 DNA: TGCGCCAGCAGCCTAGGACAGGACAATCAGCCCCAGCATTTT
CDR3 protein: CASSLGQDNQPQHF
clone size: NA
V gene: TRBV23-1
J gene: TRBJ1-5
D gene: TRBD1

CDR3 DNA: TGTGCCAGCAGCTCGACAGGGGAATATGGCTACACCTTC
CDR3 protein: CASSSTGEYGYTF
clone size: NA
V gene: TRBV13
J gene: TRBJ1-2
D gene: TRBD1

CDR3 DNA: TGTGCCAGCAGTTTTTCGGACAGGGGGAGGTATGGCTACACCTTC
CDR3 protein: CASSFSDRGRYGYTF
clone size: NA
V gene: TRBV28
J gene: TRBJ1-2
D gene: TRBD1

CDR3 DNA: TGTGCCTGGAGTCGAAGTCAGGTTCCGAACACCGGGGAGCTGTTTTTT
CDR3 protein: CAWSRSQVPNTGELFF
clone size: NA
V gene: TRBV30
J gene: TRBJ2-2
D gene: NA

CDR3 DNA: TGTGCCAGCAGCCGGGGACAGGGACTAGGGGACTATGGCTACACCTTC
CDR3 protein: CASSRGQGLGDYGYTF
clone size: NA
V gene: TRBV7-9
J gene: TRBJ1-2
D gene: TRBD1

CDR3 DNA: TGTGCCAGCAGTTTCCCGGGACGGAGGAACGAGCAGTACTTC
CDR3 protein: CASSFPGRRNEQYF
clone size: NA
V gene: TRBV7-2
J gene: TRBJ2-7
D gene: NA

CDR3 DNA: TGTGCCAGTAGTCTTGGGGGCGAAGGTGAAAAACTGTTTTTT
CDR3 protein: CASSLGGEGEKLFF
clone size: few
V gene: TRBV19
J gene: TRBJ1-4
D gene: NA

CDR3 DNA: TGTGCCAGCAGCCTGGGACAGGGGGCCTACGAGCAGTACTTC
CDR3 protein: CASSLGQGAYEQYF
clone size: NA
V gene: TRBV7-9
J gene: TRBJ2-7
D gene: TRBD1

CDR3 DNA: TGCGCCAGCAGCCGGGACGGAAAAAACATTCAGTACTTC
CDR3 protein: CASSRDGKNIQYF
clone size: NA
V gene: TRBV5-1
J gene: TRBJ2-4
D gene: NA

CDR3 DNA: TGCGCCAGCAGCCAAAGGACGGCGAACACTGAAGCTTTCTTT
CDR3 protein: CASSQRTANTEAFF
clone size: NA
V gene: TRBV4-1
J gene: TRBJ1-1
D gene: NA

CDR3 DNA: TGTGCCAGCAGCGGGAGACTAGCGGGAATCAATGAGCAGTTCTTC
CDR3 protein: CASSGRLAGINEQFF
clone size: NA
V gene: TRBV9
J gene: TRBJ2-1
D gene: TRBD2

CDR3 DNA: TGTGCCAGCAGCCCCGGGACTAGGGACAGGGAGACCCAGTACTTC
CDR3 protein: CASSPGTRDRETQYF
clone size: few
V gene: TRBV7-2
J gene: TRBJ2-5
D gene: NA

CDR3 DNA: TGTGCCAGCGGCGACAGTCATAGCTCCTACGAGCAGTACTTC
CDR3 protein: CASGDSHSSYEQYF
clone size: NA
V gene: TRBV6-1
J gene: TRBJ2-7
D gene: NA

CDR3 DNA: TGTGCCAGCAGTTACGATCCAGGGCTCTCCTACGAGCAGTACTTC
CDR3 protein: CASSYDPGLSYEQYF
clone size: NA
V gene: TRBV6-5
J gene: TRBJ2-7
D gene: NA

CDR3 DNA: TGTGCCAGCAGTTTATCGTTGACAGGGGGTCCCGGGGAGCTGTTTTTT
CDR3 protein: CASSLSLTGGPGELFF
clone size: once
V gene: TRBV28
J gene: TRBJ2-2
D gene: TRBD1

CDR3 DNA: TGCGCCAGCAGCCAATTCGTTCGGGGCCCAACCTACGAGCAGTACTTC
CDR3 protein: CASSQFVRGPTYEQYF
clone size: NA
V gene: TRBV4-1
J gene: TRBJ2-7
D gene: NA

CDR3 DNA: TGTGCCAGCAGTGAGGGAGGGACCACAGATACGCAGTATTTT
CDR3 protein: CASSEGGTTDTQYF
clone size: NA
V gene: TRBV28
J gene: TRBJ2-3
D gene: TRBD2

CDR3 DNA: TGCGCCAGCAGCCCATTACAGGGTTTTGGCTACACCTTC
CDR3 protein: CASSPLQGFGYTF
clone size: NA
V gene: TRBV5-1
J gene: TRBJ1-2
D gene: NA